This T cell receptor (beta chain) comes out of a study of blood T cell repertoires in COVID-19. Overall study context: Both acute and convalescent COVID-19 samples were obtained from the United States, Italy and Spain.

Original processing methods: Reference gene primer amplification in the assay estimated nucleated cell counts. Assay: immunoSEQ multiplex PCR; the TCRdb copy retains only in-frame clones and omits some. V and J calls and clone size are given by that table; D and trimming were obtained from the DNA. This sample has about 170,000 clones, with roughly 83% found just once. Germline CDR1 SGHAT, CDR2 FQNNGV. V was shortened by 0 bases and J by 5 bases, with 13 bases between the two germline ends. The length of the CDR3 is 15 residues. The specimen sequenced was PBMCs or T cells enriched from blood (not recorded which). This sequence joins TRBV11-2 and TRBJ2-5, with no clear D. This sequence was found in a woman aged 50 to 65 who had recovered from COVID-19. CDR3 nucleotide sequence: TGTGCCAGCAGCTTAGACGGGTTGTCGAGGGAGACCCAGTACTTC. Translating it yields CASSLDGLSRETQYF.